Following are 7 T cell receptor beta chains from one sample sequenced in a study of PD-1 blockade in classical Hodgkin lymphoma. All patients relapsed after autologous stem cell transplantation, and brentuximab vedotin exposure varied. Assay used: immunoSEQ multiplex PCR; TCRdb lists only in-frame clones, some missing. In the table there are about 9,900 clones, 92% of which are singletons. This specimen consisted of peripheral blood mononuclear cells (PBMCs), obtained at baseline. Receptors originate from a human donor with classical Hodgkin lymphoma.

A single count supports this clone. The rearrangement joins TRBV12-5 to TRBJ2-2; TRBD2 aligns across 13 bases. The V and J ends lost 3 bases and 0 bases, in that order; junction bases with no gene match: 7. The CDR3 sequence is 19 residues long. Germline lookup yields CDR1 LGHNT and CDR2 FRNRAP. For the CDR3, the DNA is TGTGCTAGTGGTTTACATCGACTAGCGGGAGGAACGAACACCGGGGAGCTGTTTTTT. This translates into CASGLHRLAGGTNTGELFF.

The CDR3 region is CASGRDRVYNEQFF. The CDR3, as DNA: TGTGCCAGCGGCCGGGACAGGGTATACAATGAGCAGTTCTTC. The chain links TRBV25-1 to TRBJ2-1; 9 bases align to TRBD1. CDR3 length equals 14 residues. After removal of 8 bases from V and 4 bases from J, the junction contained 6 bases not matched to a gene. From germline, CDR1 is MGHDK and CDR2 SYGVNS.

The genes are TRBV10-1 and TRBJ1-3; TRBD1 might be the D (6 bases). The CDR3 covers 14 residues. With 3 bases removed from V and 6 bases from J, the gap between germline ends came to 12 bases. Germline CDR1 reads WNHNN; CDR2 reads SYGVQD (reference sequence). CDR3 loop: CASSDPGEENTIYF. DNA for the CDR3: TGCGCCAGCAGTGACCCAGGGGAAGAAAACACCATATATTTT.

The chain carries TRBV28 and TRBJ1-1, with D possibly being TRBD1 (5 bases). The CDR3 is made up of 13 amino acids. Germline loops: CDR1 MDHEN, CDR2 SYDVKM. The V end lost 6 bases, the J end lost 7 bases, and 15 bases lay between the germline ends. This CDR3 reads CASSPGGGNEAFF. The CDR3, as DNA: TGTGCCAGCAGCCCCGGCGGGGGAAATGAAGCTTTCTTT.

This chain connects TRBV30 to TRBJ2-7; 11 nucleotides align to TRBD1. J gave up 5 bases and V 3 bases, and 15 bases lay outside the gene matches. CDR1 GTSNPN and CDR2 SVGIG come from the germline V gene (reference sequence). This CDR3 region has 17 residues. CDR3 in DNA: TGTGCCTGGAGCCCAGGGTGGGACAGGGGGGTGGGCGACGAGCAGTACTTC. This translates into CAWSPGWDRGVGDEQYF.

The rearrangement joins TRBV5-1 to TRBJ2-3; the D is unclear. Trimming took off 4 bases at V and 2 bases at J, with 20 bases between the two ends. There are 17 residues in the CDR3. CDR1 SGHRS and CDR2 YFSETQ come from the germline V gene. CDR3 sequence (DNA): TGCGCCAGCAGCCACTACTTTAGGCCTACCTACACAGATACGCAGTATTTT. It translates to CASSHYFRPTYTDTQYF.

This clone was recorded only once. The chain is built from TRBV7-9 and TRBJ1-1; D not certain. V lost 5 bases to trimming and J lost 1 base, with 8 bases between them. The germline gives CDR1 SEHNR, CDR2 FQNEAQ (reference sequence). The CDR3 extends over 13 amino acids. Here the CDR3 reads CASSPTSNTEAFF. The CDR3 DNA reads as TGTGCCAGCAGCCCGACTTCGAACACTGAAGCTTTCTTT.